These T cell receptor beta chains were read from a single sample in a study of blood T cell repertoires in COVID-19. Generated by immunoSEQ multiplex PCR, the TCRdb table keeps only in-frame clones and is missing some. The sample shows under 60,000 clones, around four fifths of them seen only once. The sequencing sample was made of peripheral blood. The origin of the receptors is a man aged 35-49 years with acute or convalescent COVID-19. CDR3s include the opening cysteine and the closing phenylalanine or tryptophan. A D gene is named only where the DNA matches it firmly. For some rows the clone size is stated as once, few or many, or as a class when expanded; others skip it.

CDR3	V	D	J	size
CASRNSGGIGEQYF	TRBV4-2	TRBD2	TRBJ2-7	-
CASDSGRVNTEAFF	TRBV28	-	TRBJ1-1	many
CASSTTASAGELFF	TRBV5-1	-	TRBJ2-2	-
CASSPFTSGATYEQYF	TRBV18	TRBD2	TRBJ2-7	-
CASRTGSSYEQYF	TRBV6-5	TRBD1	TRBJ2-7	-
CASSSSGGPYEQYF	TRBV7-9	TRBD1	TRBJ2-7	-
CASSIVHGPLAGGDTQYF	TRBV19	TRBD2	TRBJ2-3	-
CASTQGARQPQHF	TRBV7-2	TRBD1	TRBJ1-5	-
CATSREGGPNEQFF	TRBV15	-	TRBJ2-1	-
CASGLAGGYNNSPLHF	TRBV4-3	-	TRBJ1-6	-
CASSLSTVNYGYTF	TRBV5-4	-	TRBJ1-2	-
CASSLKGAQEKLFF	TRBV5-1	TRBD1	TRBJ1-4	-
CAVWRAGPHEQFF	TRBV27	-	TRBJ2-1	-
CASSITGTSGGTQETQYF	TRBV19	TRBD2	TRBJ2-5	-
CASSSILRDRYYEQYF	TRBV19	TRBD1	TRBJ2-7	-
CASSVAPGQGSYTF	TRBV9	TRBD1	TRBJ1-2	-
CASCGLAGSGEQYF	TRBV6-5	TRBD2	TRBJ2-7	-
CASSWDREVGNYGYTF	TRBV2	TRBD1	TRBJ1-2	-
CASRDRGHAANEKLFF	TRBV19	TRBD1	TRBJ1-4	-
CASSLDRVGNTIYF	TRBV6-6	TRBD1	TRBJ1-3	-
CASSRQGAHSPLHF	TRBV27	TRBD1	TRBJ1-6	-
CASSLKLAGGTDTQYF	TRBV5-4	TRBD2	TRBJ2-3	-
CASSLYPTGQGNTDTQYF	TRBV7-2	TRBD1	TRBJ2-3	-
CASSYSQGAGGYTF	TRBV6-5	TRBD1	TRBJ1-2	-
CASSQPRGGPYNEQFF	TRBV4-2	TRBD1	TRBJ2-1	few
CASSLPGTSGNEQFF	TRBV27	TRBD2	TRBJ2-1	-
CASSEYIVQTNEKLFF	TRBV25-1	-	TRBJ1-4	-
CASSPLLGSTEAFF	TRBV5-1	-	TRBJ1-1	-
CAIGQGQRLYEQYF	TRBV10-3	TRBD1	TRBJ2-7	-
CASSWDRNTEAFF	TRBV7-9	TRBD1	TRBJ1-1	-
CASSGTSQGLGRDEQYF	TRBV7-9	-	TRBJ2-7	-
CASSDKALNQPQHF	TRBV19	-	TRBJ1-5	few
CASSETSGFNEQFF	TRBV6-4	TRBD2	TRBJ2-1	once
CASGLGNYGYTF	TRBV12-3/TRBV12-4	-	TRBJ1-2	-
CASSGDTLPGEQYF	TRBV5-1	-	TRBJ2-7	-